This T cell receptor (beta chain) was captured by sequencing in a study of cytomegalovirus exposure and HLA in healthy donors. Germline-derived CDR1 and CDR2 are SGHTA and FQGNSA. This CDR3 has 15 residues. V lost 5 bases, J lost 4 bases, and 6 bases stayed unmatched. Notes on the study in general: High specificity and sensitivity for cytomegalovirus status were reported for the classifier.

Of note for this clone: Antigen specificity is unknown.

The PCR used 60 Vbeta and 13 Jbeta primers. The data were produced by immunoSEQ multiplex PCR, yet TCRdb's version contains in-frame clones alone and is incomplete. This table has 70,000 to 95,000 clones, around 62% appearing once. Specimen: PBMCs. This receptor was taken from a woman aged 25 to 39 in good health and CMV-seropositive. This chain links TRBV7-2 with TRBJ1-3; 9 positions agree with TRBD1. CDR3 protein: CASSTNRGQGNTIYF. CDR3 coding DNA: TGTGCCAGCAGCACCAACAGGGGGCAAGGAAACACCATATATTTT.